This T cell receptor beta chain is from a study of beta chain features in type 1 diabetes. Whole-study context: Patients shared similar age, gender and cell yields with healthy donors.

Study results and caveats: All four CD4+ subsets of Type 1 diabetes patients contained TCRB CDR3s that were moderately but significantly shorter.

Blood was drawn once from each donor into heparinised tubes. The draws averaged about 110 mL. This CDR3 has 14 amino acids. Germline CDR1 LNHNV, CDR2 YYDKDF (reference sequence). V lost 0 bases and J 1 base, leaving 5 bases between the germline ends. This clone was seen more than once but under ten times. Its antigen is currently unknown. Other DNA sequences in this specimen translate into the identical CDR3. Investigators reverse transcribed all isolated RNA, so they sequenced expressed TCRB transcripts. There were approximately 3.7 million reads on average in the naive, central memory and regulatory T cell samples. Produced via immunoSEQ multiplex PCR; TCRdb's table is partial and in-frame only. The sample yields hundreds of thousands of clones, roughly an eighth seen once.

The chain employs TRBV15 and TRBJ2-3; D possibly corresponds to TRBD1 (5 bases). Sequenced input: naive CD4+ T cells from blood. This clonotype was sampled from a man aged 18 to 35 with type 1 diabetes. CDR3 region: CATSRDRGTDTQYF. The DNA for the CDR3 is TGTGCCACCAGCAGAGACAGGGGCACAGATACGCAGTATTTT. The full variable domain, in which reference TRBV15 and TRBJ2-3 provide the parts outside the CDR3, is DAMVIQNPRYQVTQFGKPVTLSCSQTLNHNVMYWYQQKSSQAPKLLFHYYDKDFNNEADTPDNFQSRRPNTSFCFLDIRSPGLGDTAMYLCATSRDRGTDTQYFGPGTRLTVL.